This T cell receptor beta chain was documented in a study of beta chain features in type 1 diabetes. Points from the study as a whole: At VDJ recombination sites, type 1 diabetes patients had fewer insertions and more deleted nucleotides. In the patient group, naive, central memory and Treg TCRB repertoires seemed more alike than in the healthy donor group.

This clone was seen more than once but under ten times. Its antigen is not identified. One heparinised draw of blood, averaging approximately 110 mL, came from each donor. The study reverse transcribed the entire isolated RNA, so it sequenced expressed TCRB transcripts. Assay used: immunoSEQ multiplex PCR; TCRdb lists only in-frame clones, some missing. This sample has about 160,000 clones; approximately 9.1% occur once, and the top ten carry over 2%. CDR1 and CDR2 from the germline V gene are SGHRS and YFSETQ. V was pared by 2 bases and J by 5 bases, with 11 bases between. This CDR3 is built from 13 residues.

This clonotype was obtained from a woman between 18 and 29 years old in good health. Sequencing used central memory CD4+ T cells from blood. The rearrangement uses TRBV5-1 and TRBJ2-7, with D perhaps matching TRBD1 (5 bases). CDR3 sequence (DNA): TGCGCCAGCAGCTTAGACATACAGGACGAGCAGTACTTC. Protein sequence: CASSLDIQDEQYF.